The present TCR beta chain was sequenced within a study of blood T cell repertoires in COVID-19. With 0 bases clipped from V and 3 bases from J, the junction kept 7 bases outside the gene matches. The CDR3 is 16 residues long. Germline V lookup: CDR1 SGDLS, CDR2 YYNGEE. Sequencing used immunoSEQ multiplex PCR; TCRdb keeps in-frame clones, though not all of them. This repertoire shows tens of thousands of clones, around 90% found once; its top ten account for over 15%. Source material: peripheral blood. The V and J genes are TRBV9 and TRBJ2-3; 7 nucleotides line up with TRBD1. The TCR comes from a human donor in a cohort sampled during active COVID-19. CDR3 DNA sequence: TGTGCCAGCAGCGTAGCTGAGGGGGCCAGGACAGATACGCAGTATTTT. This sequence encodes CASSVAEGARTDTQYF. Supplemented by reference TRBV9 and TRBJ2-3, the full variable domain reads DSGVTQTPKHLITATGQRVTLRCSPRSGDLSVYWYQQSLDQGLQFLIQYYNGEERAKGNILERFSAQQFPDLHSELNLSSLELGDSALYFCASSVAEGARTDTQYFGPGTRLTVL.